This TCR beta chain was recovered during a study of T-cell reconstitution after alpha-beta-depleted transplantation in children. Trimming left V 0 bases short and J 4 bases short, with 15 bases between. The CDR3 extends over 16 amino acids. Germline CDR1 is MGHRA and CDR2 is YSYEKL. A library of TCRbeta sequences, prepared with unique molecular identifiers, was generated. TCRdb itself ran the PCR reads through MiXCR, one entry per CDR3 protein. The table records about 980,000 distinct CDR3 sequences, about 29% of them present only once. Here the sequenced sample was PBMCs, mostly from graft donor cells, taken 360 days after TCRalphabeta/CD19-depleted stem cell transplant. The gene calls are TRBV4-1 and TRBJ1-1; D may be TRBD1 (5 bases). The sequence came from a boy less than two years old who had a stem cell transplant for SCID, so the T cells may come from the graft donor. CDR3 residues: CASSQDGGLNPTEAFF. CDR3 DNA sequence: TGCGCCAGCAGCCAAGATGGGGGTCTCAACCCCACTGAAGCTTTCTTT.